The 24 T cell receptor beta chains presented below share a single source sample, sequenced in a study of OX40 agonist ivuxolimab in advanced cancers. The data were produced by immunoSEQ multiplex PCR, yet TCRdb's version contains in-frame clones alone and is incomplete. The table has about 42,000 clones, around 84% seen once. Sequencing used CD4+ or CD8+ T cells sorted from blood, obtained in a trial of the OX40 agonist ivuxolimab. These receptors were obtained from an adult with an advanced solid tumor such as melanoma, head and neck, liver or kidney cancer.

This clone turned up a few times. The chain couples TRBV5-5 to TRBJ2-1; 12 bases fit TRBD2. Germline CDR1 reads SGHKS; CDR2 reads YYEKEE (reference sequence). The V and J ends lost 2 bases and 7 bases, in that order; junction bases with no gene match: 4. The CDR3 loop spans 15 amino acids. Written as DNA, the CDR3 is TGTGCCAGCAGCTTCGCTAGCGGGGGGGTTAATGAGCAGTTCTTC. It is translated as CASSFASGGVNEQFF.

The rearrangement joins TRBV9 to TRBJ1-5; TRBD1 might be the D (5 bases). CDR3 length: 13 amino acids. CDR1 is SGDLS, CDR2 YYNGEE, per germline. V was pared by 4 bases and J by 6 bases, with 11 bases between. CDR3 sequence: CASSYGGGQPQHF. CDR3 nucleotide sequence: TGTGCCAGCAGCTACGGGGGTGGTCAGCCCCAGCATTTT.

The V and J genes are TRBV28 and TRBJ2-7; 9 bases line up with TRBD1. Germline CDR1 MDHEN, CDR2 SYDVKM. The CDR3 spans 15 residues. The ends lost 4 bases at V and 3 bases at J; junction bases unmatched: 7. The CDR3 protein is CASSYSRDRVYEQYF. The CDR3 region has the DNA TGTGCCAGCAGTTACTCGCGGGACAGGGTCTACGAGCAGTACTTC.

The chain has TRBV28 and TRBJ1-6, with D maybe TRBD1 (6 bases). Germline V gene sequence: CDR1 MDHEN, CDR2 SYDVKM. The CDR3 runs 15 residues. The germline V and J ends were trimmed by 3 bases and 3 bases, with 9 bases remaining between them. The DNA for the CDR3 is TGTGCCAGCAGTTTGCCCAGGGGCTATAATTCACCCCTCCACTTT. It specifies CASSLPRGYNSPLHF.

The rearrangement links TRBV7-6 to TRBJ2-5; 10 bases line up with TRBD2. Germline V gene sequence: CDR1 SGHVS, CDR2 FNYEAQ. This CDR3 has 18 residues. Trimming removed 1 base from V and 4 bases from J; junction bases left unmatched: 12. This chain's CDR3 is CASSLGGTSAGWLETQYF. As DNA, the CDR3 is TGTGCCAGCAGCTTAGGTGGGACTAGCGCGGGGTGGTTAGAGACCCAGTACTTC.

The chain combines TRBV5-1 with TRBJ2-7, with 9 bases matching TRBD1. The CDR3 contains 18 residues. Germline CDR1 reads SGHRS; CDR2 reads YFSETQ. J lost 3 bases, V lost 0 bases, and 13 bases had no gene match. CDR3 DNA sequence: TGCGCCAGCAGCTTGGATCCGGGACAGGGAGGGTTTTTCTACGAGCAGTACGTC. This gives the protein CASSLDPGQGGFFYEQYV.

The chain links TRBV4-1 to TRBJ2-7; D unresolved. Germline V gene sequence: CDR1 MGHRA, CDR2 YSYEKL. Trimming took 5 bases from V and 6 from J, leaving 14 bases between them. This CDR3 region has 13 residues. This chain's CDR3 is CASSGPLAAEQYF. DNA of the CDR3: TGCGCCAGCAGCGGCCCGCTGGCCGCCGAGCAGTACTTC.

Worth noting for this clone: Sequence at one end of the junction differs from germline and may be a read error. The chain has TRBV9 and TRBJ1-2; D unclear. The germline V gene has CDR1 SGDLS and CDR2 YYNGEE. This CDR3 region has 12 residues. For the CDR3, the DNA is TGTGCCAGCGGCGTAGGGCCCTATGGCTACACCTTC. Translated: CASGVGPYGYTF.

The chain has TRBV27 and TRBJ1-5; possible D gene TRBD1, 5 bases. The ends were cut back, 1 base at V and 2 bases at J, with 15 bases in the middle. This CDR3 spans 17 amino acids. The germline V gene has CDR1 MNHEY and CDR2 SMNVEV (reference sequence). The CDR3 sequence is CASSLLSGREGNQPQHF. The CDR3 DNA is TGTGCCAGCAGTTTATTGTCAGGGAGAGAGGGCAATCAGCCCCAGCATTTT.

The chain combines TRBV19 with TRBJ2-1; unclear D gene. The V gene lost 0 bases and the J gene lost 3 bases, with 12 bases spanning the gap. CDR3 length: 16 residues. Germline loops: CDR1 LNHDA, CDR2 SQIVND (reference sequence). CDR3 region: CASSIEGYRDYNEQFF. The DNA for the CDR3 is TGTGCCAGTAGTATAGAAGGGTATAGGGACTACAATGAGCAGTTCTTC.

This chain uses TRBV10-3 with TRBJ2-3; D perhaps matches TRBD1 (6 bases). The CDR3 has 15 residues. Trimming pared 2 bases from V and 0 bases from J, leaving 9 bases between. Germline V CDR1 and CDR2: ENHRY, SYGVKD. The CDR3 protein is CAISEQGYSTDTQYF. CDR3 nucleotide sequence: TGTGCCATCAGTGAGCAGGGGTATAGCACAGATACGCAGTATTTT.

The V gene is TRBV27, the J gene TRBJ1-1; D is perhaps TRBD1 (6 bases). Per the germline V gene, CDR1 is MNHEY and CDR2 is SMNVEV (reference sequence). CDR3 length: 16 amino acids. V was shortened by 3 bases and J by 0 bases, with 14 bases between the two germline ends. The DNA for the CDR3 is TGTGCCAGCAGTTTCCTGGGGGGCACCATGAACACTGAAGCTTTCTTT. Translated, it gives CASSFLGGTMNTEAFF.

This chain joins TRBV4-3 and TRBJ1-1; a weak D match, TRBD1 (5 bases). V was cut by 1 base and J by 4 bases, with 10 bases left in between. The CDR3 has 14 amino acids. Per the germline V gene, CDR1 is LGHNA and CDR2 is YSLEER. CDR3 amino acids: CASSQVGVGTEAFF. The CDR3 DNA is TGCGCCAGCAGCCAAGTAGGGGTAGGCACTGAAGCTTTCTTT.

The J gene is TRBJ2-7, the V gene TRBV5-6; 8 bases fit TRBD1. This CDR3 contains 14 residues. The V segment lost 3 bases and the J segment 4 bases; nucleotides outside the gene matches: 6. The V gene's germline CDR1 is SGHDT and CDR2 YYEEEE. CDR3 sequence reads: CASSSGQGSYEQYF. As DNA, the CDR3 is TGTGCCAGCAGCTCCGGACAGGGATCGTACGAGCAGTACTTC.

This chain links TRBV19 with TRBJ2-7; D is possibly TRBD1 (6 bases). The CDR3 is 15 amino acids. V lost 7 bases and J lost 3, with 19 bases in between. The V gene's germline CDR1 is LNHDA and CDR2 SQIVND (reference sequence). The CDR3: CASKEEGHLNYEQYF. The CDR3 region has the DNA TGTGCCAGTAAGGAAGAGGGACACCTCAACTACGAGCAGTACTTC.

The V and J genes are TRBV6-1 and TRBJ2-7; D is uncertain. The CDR3 runs 14 residues. Trimming stripped 1 base from V and 1 base from J, with 8 bases between. In germline, CDR1 is MNHNS, CDR2 SASEGT. In DNA form, the CDR3 reads TGTGCCAGCAGTGAAGTTGGCCGATCCTACGAGCAGTACGTC. Protein product: CASSEVGRSYEQYV.

This clone was picked up a small number of times. The rearrangement links TRBV5-1 to TRBJ1-1; no clear D. The V end was cut by 0 bases, the J end by 0 bases, with 6 bases between. The germline gives CDR1 SGHRS, CDR2 YFSETQ. CDR3 length: 14 residues. CDR3: CASSLGTMNTEAFF. The CDR3 bases are TGCGCCAGCAGCTTGGGCACGATGAACACTGAAGCTTTCTTT. The full variable domain, rest sourced from reference TRBV5-1 and TRBJ1-1, is KAGVTQTPRYLIKTRGQQVTLSCSPISGHRSVSWYQQTPGQGLQFLFEYFSETQRNKGNFPGRFSGRQFSNSRSEMNVSTLELGDSALYLCASSLGTMNTEAFFGQGTRLTVV.

Comments on this clone: Other DNA sequences in the sample encode the same CDR3. The chain is built from TRBV9 and TRBJ2-5, with D perhaps TRBD1 (5 bases). Germline CDR1 is SGDLS and CDR2 is YYNGEE. Deletions cut 0 bases from V and 0 bases from J, with 6 bases between. The CDR3 extends over 14 amino acids. The CDR3 here is CASSVEGDQETQYF. CDR3 nucleotide sequence: TGTGCCAGCAGCGTAGAAGGGGACCAAGAGACCCAGTACTTC.

This clone was found a few times. This same CDR3 is encoded by further DNA sequences in the sample. The J gene is TRBJ1-2, the V gene TRBV4-3; a weak D match, TRBD1 (5 bases). V was trimmed by 0 bases and J by 0 bases, leaving 8 bases between them. The germline gives CDR1 LGHNA, CDR2 YSLEER. The CDR3 has 15 amino acids. The CDR3 nucleotides read TGCGCCAGCAGCCAAGAGGCGGACACTAACTATGGCTACACCTTC. Encoded protein: CASSQEADTNYGYTF.

The chain has TRBV6-6 and TRBJ1-5; 8 bases align to TRBD1. Germline V gene data show CDR1 as MNHNY and CDR2 as SVGAGI (reference sequence). V was pared by 2 bases and J by 7 bases, with 10 bases of the junction left unmatched. This CDR3 has 16 amino acids. CDR3 sequence (DNA): TGTGCCAGCAGTTACGCGGACAGGGAGCTCCGGCAGCCCCAGCATTTT. The encoded protein is CASSYADRELRQPQHF.

This clone was detected only once. The V and J genes are TRBV7-8 and TRBJ2-3; D might be TRBD2 (5 bases). Trimming shortened V by 2 bases and J by 4 bases, and 13 bases separated the two germline ends. Germline lookup yields CDR1 SGHVS and CDR2 FQNEAQ. This CDR3 is 15 amino acids long. The CDR3 protein is CASSLLPGKADTQYF. CDR3 bases: TGTGCCAGCAGCTTACTTCCGGGGAAAGCAGATACGCAGTATTTT. Full variable domain (remainder filled in from reference TRBV7-8 and TRBJ2-3): GAGVSQSPRYKVAKRGQDVALRCDPISGHVSLFWYQQALGQGPEFLTYFQNEAQLDKSGLPSDRFFAERPEGSVSTLKIQRTQQEDSAVYLCASSLLPGKADTQYFGPGTRLTVL.

The genes are TRBV28 and TRBJ1-5; TRBD1 matches 7 bases. The germline gives CDR1 MDHEN, CDR2 SYDVKM. Losses at the gene ends were 6 bases for V and 1 base for J; bases not matched to a gene: 3. This CDR3 spans 14 amino acids. The CDR3 protein is CASSKQGSNQPQHF. Written as DNA, the CDR3 is TGTGCCAGCAGCAAACAGGGGAGCAATCAGCCCCAGCATTTT.

The chain has TRBV18 and TRBJ2-7; D unclear. With 3 bases removed from V and 0 bases from J, the gap between germline ends came to 12 bases. The CDR3 consists of 15 residues. In germline, CDR1 is KGHSH, CDR2 LQKENI. The CDR3 DNA reads TGTGCCAGCTCACCGGAACGGAGCCTCTCCTACGAGCAGTACGTC. This codes for CASSPERSLSYEQYV.

The J gene is TRBJ1-1, the V gene TRBV6-1; the match to TRBD1 covers 10 bases. After removal of 5 bases from V and 13 bases from J, the junction contained 16 bases not matched to a gene. Germline lookup yields CDR1 MNHNS and CDR2 SASEGT. The CDR3 length is 15 residues. The CDR3 sequence is CASSPTGGSTQMGFF. The CDR3 DNA reads as TGTGCCAGCAGTCCGACAGGGGGCTCGACCCAAATGGGTTTCTTT.